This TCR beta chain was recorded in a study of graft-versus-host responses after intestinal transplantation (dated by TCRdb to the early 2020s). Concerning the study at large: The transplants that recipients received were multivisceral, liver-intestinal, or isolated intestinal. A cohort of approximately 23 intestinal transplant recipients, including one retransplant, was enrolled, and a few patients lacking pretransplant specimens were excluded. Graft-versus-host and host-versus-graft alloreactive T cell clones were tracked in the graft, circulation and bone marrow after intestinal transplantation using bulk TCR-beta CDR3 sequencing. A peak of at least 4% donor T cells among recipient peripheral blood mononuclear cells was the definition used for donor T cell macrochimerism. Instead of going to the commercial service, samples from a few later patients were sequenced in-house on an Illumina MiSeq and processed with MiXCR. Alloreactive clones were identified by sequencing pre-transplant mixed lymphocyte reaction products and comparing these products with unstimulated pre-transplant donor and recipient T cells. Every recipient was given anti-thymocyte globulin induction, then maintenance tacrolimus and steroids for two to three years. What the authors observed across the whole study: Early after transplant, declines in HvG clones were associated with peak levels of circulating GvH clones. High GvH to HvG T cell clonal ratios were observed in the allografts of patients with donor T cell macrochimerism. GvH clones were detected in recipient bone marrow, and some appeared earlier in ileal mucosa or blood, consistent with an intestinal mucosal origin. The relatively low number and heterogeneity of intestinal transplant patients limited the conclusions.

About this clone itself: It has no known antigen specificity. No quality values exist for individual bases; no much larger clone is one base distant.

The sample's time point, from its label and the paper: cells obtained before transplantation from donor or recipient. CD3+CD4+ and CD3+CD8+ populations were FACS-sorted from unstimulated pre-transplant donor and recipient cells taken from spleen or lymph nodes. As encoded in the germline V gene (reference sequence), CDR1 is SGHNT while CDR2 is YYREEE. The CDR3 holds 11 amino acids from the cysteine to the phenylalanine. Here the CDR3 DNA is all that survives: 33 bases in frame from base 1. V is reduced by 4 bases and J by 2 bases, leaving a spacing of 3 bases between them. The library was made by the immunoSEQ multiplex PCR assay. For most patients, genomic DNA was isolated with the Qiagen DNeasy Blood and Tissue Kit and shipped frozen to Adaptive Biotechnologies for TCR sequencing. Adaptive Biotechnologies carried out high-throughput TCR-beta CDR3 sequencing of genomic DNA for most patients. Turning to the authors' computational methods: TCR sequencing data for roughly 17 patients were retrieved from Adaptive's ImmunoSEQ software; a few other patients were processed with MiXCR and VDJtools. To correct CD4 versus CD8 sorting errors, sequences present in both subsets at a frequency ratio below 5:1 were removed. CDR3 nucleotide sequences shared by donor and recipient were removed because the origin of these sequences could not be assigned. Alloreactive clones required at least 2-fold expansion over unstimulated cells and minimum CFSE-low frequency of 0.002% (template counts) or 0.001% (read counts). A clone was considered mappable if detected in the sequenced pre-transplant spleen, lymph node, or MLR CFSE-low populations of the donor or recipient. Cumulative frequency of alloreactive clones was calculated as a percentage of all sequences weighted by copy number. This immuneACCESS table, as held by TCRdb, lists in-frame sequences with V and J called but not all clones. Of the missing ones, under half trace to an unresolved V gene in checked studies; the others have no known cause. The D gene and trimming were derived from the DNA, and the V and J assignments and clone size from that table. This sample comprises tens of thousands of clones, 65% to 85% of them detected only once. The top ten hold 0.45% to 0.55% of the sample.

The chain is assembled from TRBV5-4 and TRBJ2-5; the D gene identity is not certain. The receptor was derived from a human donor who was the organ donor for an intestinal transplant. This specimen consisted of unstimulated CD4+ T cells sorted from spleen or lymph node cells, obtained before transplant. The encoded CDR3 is CASSHQETQYF. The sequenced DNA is TGTGCCAGCAGCCATCAAGAGACCCAGTACTTC.